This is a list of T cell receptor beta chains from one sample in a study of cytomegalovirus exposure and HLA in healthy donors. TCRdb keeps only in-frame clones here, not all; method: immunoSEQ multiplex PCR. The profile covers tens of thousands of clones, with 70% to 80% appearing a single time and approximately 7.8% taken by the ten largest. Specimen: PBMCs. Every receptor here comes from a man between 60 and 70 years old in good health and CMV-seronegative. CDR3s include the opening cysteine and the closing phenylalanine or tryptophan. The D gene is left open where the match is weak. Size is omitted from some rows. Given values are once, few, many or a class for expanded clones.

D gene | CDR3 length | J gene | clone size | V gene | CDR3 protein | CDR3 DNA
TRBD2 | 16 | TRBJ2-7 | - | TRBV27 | CASSYGLAGSIYEQYF | TGTGCCAGCAGTTACGGACTAGCGGGATCCATCTACGAGCAGTACTTC
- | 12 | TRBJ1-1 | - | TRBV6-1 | CASSAKYTEAFF | TGTGCCAGCAGTGCTAAGTACACTGAAGCTTTCTTT
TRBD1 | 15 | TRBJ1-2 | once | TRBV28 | CASSSVMTGKYGYTF | TGTGCCAGCAGTTCCGTGATGACAGGGAAATATGGCTACACCTTC
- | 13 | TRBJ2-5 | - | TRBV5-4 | CASSLDYQETQYF | TGTGCCAGCAGTCTAGACTATCAAGAGACCCAGTACTTC
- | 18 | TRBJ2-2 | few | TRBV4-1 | CASSQDLFGLAQTGELFF | TGCGCCAGCAGCCAAGATCTTTTTGGCCTAGCGCAAACCGGGGAGCTGTTTTTT
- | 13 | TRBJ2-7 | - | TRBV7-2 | CASSLAGGNEQYF | TGTGCCAGCAGCTTAGCTGGCGGCAACGAGCAGTACTTC
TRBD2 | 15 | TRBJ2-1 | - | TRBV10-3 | CAISDTSGGVDEQFF | TGTGCCATCAGTGATACTAGCGGGGGGGTGGATGAGCAGTTCTTC
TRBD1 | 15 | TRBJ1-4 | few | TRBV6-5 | CASTDRAATNEKLFF | TGTGCCAGCACCGACAGGGCCGCAACTAATGAAAAACTGTTTTTT
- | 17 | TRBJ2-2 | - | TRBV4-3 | CASSQERAGGDTGELFF | TGCGCCAGCAGCCAAGAGAGGGCTGGAGGGGACACCGGGGAGCTGTTTTTT
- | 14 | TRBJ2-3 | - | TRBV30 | CAWSVTASTDTQYF | TGTGCCTGGAGTGTAACAGCTAGCACAGATACGCAGTATTTT
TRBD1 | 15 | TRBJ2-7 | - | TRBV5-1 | CASSLVGTGDNEQYF | TGCGCCAGCAGCTTGGTGGGGACAGGGGACAACGAGCAGTACTTC
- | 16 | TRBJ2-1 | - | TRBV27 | CASSPLRTTTMSEQFF | TGTGCCAGCAGTCCCTTACGGACGACTACAATGTCAGAGCAGTTCTTC
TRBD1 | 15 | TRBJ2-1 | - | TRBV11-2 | CASSSPGQGFGEQFF | TGTGCCAGCAGCTCTCCGGGACAGGGATTCGGTGAGCAGTTCTTC
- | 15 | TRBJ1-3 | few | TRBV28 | CASRPTGSTKDTIYF | TGTGCCAGCAGACCTACAGGGTCCACAAAAGACACCATATATTTT
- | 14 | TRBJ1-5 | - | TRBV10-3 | CAISEEGIGQPQHF | TGTGCCATCAGTGAAGAGGGTATTGGTCAGCCCCAGCATTTT
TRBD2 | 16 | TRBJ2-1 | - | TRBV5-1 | CASSLGLAIGANEQFF | TGCGCCAGCAGCTTGGGACTAGCGATAGGGGCCAATGAGCAGTTCTTC
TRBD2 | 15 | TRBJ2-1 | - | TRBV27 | CASSLRAGLYNEQFF | TGTGCCAGCAGTTTGAGAGCGGGGCTGTACAATGAGCAGTTCTTC
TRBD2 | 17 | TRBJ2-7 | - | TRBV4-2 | CASSQDLESGRAGEQYF | TGTGCCAGCAGCCAAGATCTCGAGAGCGGGAGGGCCGGGGAGCAGTACTTC
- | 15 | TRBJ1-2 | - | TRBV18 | CASSPPATGNYGYTF | TGTGCCAGCTCACCACCCGCTACAGGGAACTATGGCTACACCTTC
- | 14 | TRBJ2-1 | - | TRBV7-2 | CASSLMSGSDEQFF | TGTGCCAGCAGCTTAATGTCGGGGAGCGATGAGCAGTTCTTC
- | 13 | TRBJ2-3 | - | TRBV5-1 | CASSRGGTDTQYF | TGCGCCAGCAGTAGAGGAGGGACAGATACGCAGTATTTT
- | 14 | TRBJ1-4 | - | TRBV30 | CAWKSGQSNEKLFF | TGTGCCTGGAAGTCCGGACAGAGTAATGAAAAACTGTTTTTT
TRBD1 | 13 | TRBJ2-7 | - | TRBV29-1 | CSVQQGVVHEQYF | TGCAGCGTGCAACAGGGGGTTGTTCACGAGCAGTACTTC
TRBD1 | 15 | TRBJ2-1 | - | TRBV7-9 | CASSSDRGFYNEQFF | TGTGCCAGCAGCTCGGACAGGGGTTTTTACAATGAGCAGTTCTTC
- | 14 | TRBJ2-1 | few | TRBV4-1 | CASSHGPQGNEQFF | TGCGCCAGCAGCCACGGCCCTCAGGGGAATGAGCAGTTCTTC
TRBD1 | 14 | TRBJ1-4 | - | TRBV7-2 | CASSPDRVAEKLFF | TGTGCCAGCAGTCCCGACAGGGTGGCTGAAAAACTGTTTTTT
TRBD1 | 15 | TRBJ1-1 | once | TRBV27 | CASSIYRGQGREAFF | TGTGCCAGCAGTATATACCGAGGACAGGGCCGAGAAGCTTTCTTT
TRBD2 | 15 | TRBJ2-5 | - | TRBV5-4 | CASNVGGRMQETQYF | TGTGCCAGCAACGTCGGGGGGAGAATGCAAGAGACCCAGTACTTC
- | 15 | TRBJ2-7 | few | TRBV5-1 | CASSLAQQGTYEQYF | TGCGCCAGCAGCTTGGCCCAGCAGGGGACCTACGAGCAGTACTTC
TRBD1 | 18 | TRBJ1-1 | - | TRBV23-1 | CASSHPGTDIQTNTEAFF | TGCGCCAGCAGTCACCCCGGGACAGACATTCAAACGAACACTGAAGCTTTCTTT
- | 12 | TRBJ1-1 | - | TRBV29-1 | CSVDQGRTEAFF | TGCAGCGTTGACCAAGGGAGAACTGAAGCTTTCTTT
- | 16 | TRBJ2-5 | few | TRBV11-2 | CASSTPRYKSRETQYF | TGTGCCAGCAGCACCCCAAGGTACAAAAGCAGGGAGACCCAGTACTTC
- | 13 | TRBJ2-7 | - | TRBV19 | CASSIGPYYEQYF | TGTGCCAGTAGTATTGGGCCATACTACGAGCAGTACTTC
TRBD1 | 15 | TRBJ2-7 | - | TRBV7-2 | CASSLGGTGVYEQYF | TGTGCCAGCAGCTTAGGGGGGACAGGGGTATACGAGCAGTACTTC
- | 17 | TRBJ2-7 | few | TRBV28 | CASSGPEAGAFSYEQYF | TGTGCCAGCAGCGGTCCCGAGGCAGGGGCTTTCTCCTACGAGCAGTACTTC
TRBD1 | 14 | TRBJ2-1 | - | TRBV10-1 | CASSKETGGNEQFF | TGCGCCAGCAGTAAGGAGACAGGGGGCAATGAGCAGTTCTTC
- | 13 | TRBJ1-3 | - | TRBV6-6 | CASRESSGDTIYF | TGTGCCAGCAGGGAATCGTCTGGAGACACCATATATTTT